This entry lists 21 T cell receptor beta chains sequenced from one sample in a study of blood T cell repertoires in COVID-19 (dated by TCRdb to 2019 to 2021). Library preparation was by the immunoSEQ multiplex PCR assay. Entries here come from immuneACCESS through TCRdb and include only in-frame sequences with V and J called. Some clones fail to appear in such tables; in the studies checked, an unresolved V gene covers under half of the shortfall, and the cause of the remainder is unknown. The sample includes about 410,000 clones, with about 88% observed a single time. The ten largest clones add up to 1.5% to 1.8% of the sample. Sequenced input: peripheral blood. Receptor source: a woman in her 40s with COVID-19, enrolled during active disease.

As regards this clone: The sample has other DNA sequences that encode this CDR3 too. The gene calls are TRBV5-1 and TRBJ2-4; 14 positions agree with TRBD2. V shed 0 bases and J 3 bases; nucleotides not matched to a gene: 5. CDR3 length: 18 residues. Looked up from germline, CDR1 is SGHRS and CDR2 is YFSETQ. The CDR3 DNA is TGCGCCAGCAGCTTGGAGGGACTAGCGGGAGTGGGCAAAAACATTCAGTACTTC. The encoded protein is CASSLEGLAGVGKNIQYF.

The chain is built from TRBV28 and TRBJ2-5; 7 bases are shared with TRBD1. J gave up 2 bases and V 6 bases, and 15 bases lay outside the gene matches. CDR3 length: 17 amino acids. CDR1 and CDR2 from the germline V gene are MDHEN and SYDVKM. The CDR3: CASSPWTGPRGQETQYF. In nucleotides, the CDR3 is TGTGCCAGCAGCCCTTGGACAGGCCCAAGAGGACAAGAGACCCAGTACTTC.

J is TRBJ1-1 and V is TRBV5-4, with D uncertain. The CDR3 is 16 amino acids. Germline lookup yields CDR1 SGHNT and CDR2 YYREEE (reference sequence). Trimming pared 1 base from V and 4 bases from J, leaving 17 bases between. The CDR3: CASSLSISGSFTEAFF. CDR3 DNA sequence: TGTGCCAGCAGCTTGTCTATTTCCGGGTCTTTCACTGAAGCTTTCTTT.

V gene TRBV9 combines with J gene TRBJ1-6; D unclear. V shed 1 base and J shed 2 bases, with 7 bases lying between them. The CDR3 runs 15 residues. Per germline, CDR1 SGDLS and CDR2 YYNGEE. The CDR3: CASSVSGTYNSPLHF. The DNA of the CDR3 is TGTGCCAGCAGCGTATCCGGGACCTATAATTCACCCCTCCACTTT. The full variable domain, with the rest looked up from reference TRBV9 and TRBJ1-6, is DSGVTQTPKHLITATGQRVTLRCSPRSGDLSVYWYQQSLDQGLQFLIQYYNGEERAKGNILERFSAQQFPDLHSELNLSSLELGDSALYFCASSVSGTYNSPLHFGNGTRLTVT.

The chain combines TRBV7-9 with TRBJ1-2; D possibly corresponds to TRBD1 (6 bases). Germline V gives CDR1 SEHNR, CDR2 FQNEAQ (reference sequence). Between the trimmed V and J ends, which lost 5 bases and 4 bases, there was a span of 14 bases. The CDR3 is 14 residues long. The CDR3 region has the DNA TGTGCCAGCAGCACGGACAGTCAGCTCTATGGCTACACCTTC. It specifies CASSTDSQLYGYTF.

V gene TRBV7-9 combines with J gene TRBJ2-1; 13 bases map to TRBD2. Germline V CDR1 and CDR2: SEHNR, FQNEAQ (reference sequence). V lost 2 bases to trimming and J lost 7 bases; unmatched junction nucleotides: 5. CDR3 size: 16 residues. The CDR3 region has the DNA TGTGCCAGCAGCTTATTTGTGACTAGCGGGAGGAATGAGCAGTTCTTC. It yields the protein CASSLFVTSGRNEQFF.

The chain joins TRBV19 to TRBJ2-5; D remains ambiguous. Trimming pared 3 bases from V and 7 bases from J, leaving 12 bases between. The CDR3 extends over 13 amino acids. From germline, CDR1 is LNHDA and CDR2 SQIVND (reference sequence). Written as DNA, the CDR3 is TGTGCCAGTAGTATTGACCGACCAGGGACCCAGTACTTC. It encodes CASSIDRPGTQYF.

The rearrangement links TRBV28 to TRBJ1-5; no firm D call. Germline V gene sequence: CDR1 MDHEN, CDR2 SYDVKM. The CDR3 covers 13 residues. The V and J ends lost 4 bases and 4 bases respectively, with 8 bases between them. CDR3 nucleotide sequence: TGTGCCAGCAGTTCGGTCCTAAATCAGCCCCAGCATTTT. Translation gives CASSSVLNQPQHF.

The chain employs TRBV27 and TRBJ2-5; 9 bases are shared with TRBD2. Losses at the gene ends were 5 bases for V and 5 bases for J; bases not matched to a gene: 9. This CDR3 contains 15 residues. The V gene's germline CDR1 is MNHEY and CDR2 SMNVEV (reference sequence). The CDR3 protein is CASSPTGLAGETQYF. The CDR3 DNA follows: TGTGCCAGCAGTCCTACGGGACTAGCTGGTGAGACCCAGTACTTC.

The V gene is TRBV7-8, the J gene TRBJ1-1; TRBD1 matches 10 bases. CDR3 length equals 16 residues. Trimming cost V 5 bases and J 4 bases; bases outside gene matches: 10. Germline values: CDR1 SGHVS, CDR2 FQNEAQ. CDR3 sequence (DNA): TGTGCCAGCAGCCACCTACCGGGACAGGGGAGCACTGAAGCTTTCTTT. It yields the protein CASSHLPGQGSTEAFF. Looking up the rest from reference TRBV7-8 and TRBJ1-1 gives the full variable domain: GAGVSQSPRYKVAKRGQDVALRCDPISGHVSLFWYQQALGQGPEFLTYFQNEAQLDKSGLPSDRFFAERPEGSVSTLKIQRTQQEDSAVYLCASSHLPGQGSTEAFFGQGTRLTVV.

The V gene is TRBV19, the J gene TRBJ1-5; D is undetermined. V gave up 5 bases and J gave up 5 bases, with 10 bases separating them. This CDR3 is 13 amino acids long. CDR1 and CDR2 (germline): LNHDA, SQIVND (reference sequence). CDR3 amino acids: CASSESKDQPQHF. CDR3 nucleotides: TGTGCCAGTAGTGAGTCGAAAGATCAGCCCCAGCATTTT.

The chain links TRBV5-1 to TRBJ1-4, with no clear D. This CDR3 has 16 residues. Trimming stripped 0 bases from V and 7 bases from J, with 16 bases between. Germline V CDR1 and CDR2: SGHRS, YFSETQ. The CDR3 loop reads CASSLARREVSEKLFF. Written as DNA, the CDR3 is TGCGCCAGCAGCTTGGCCAGGCGGGAAGTGAGTGAAAAACTGTTTTTT.

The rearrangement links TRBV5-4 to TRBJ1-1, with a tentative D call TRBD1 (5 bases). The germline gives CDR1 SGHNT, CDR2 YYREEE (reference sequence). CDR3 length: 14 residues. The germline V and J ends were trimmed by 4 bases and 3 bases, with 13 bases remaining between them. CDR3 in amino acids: CASSHQGRDTEAFF. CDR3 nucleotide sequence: TGTGCCAGCAGCCATCAGGGAAGGGACACTGAAGCTTTCTTT.

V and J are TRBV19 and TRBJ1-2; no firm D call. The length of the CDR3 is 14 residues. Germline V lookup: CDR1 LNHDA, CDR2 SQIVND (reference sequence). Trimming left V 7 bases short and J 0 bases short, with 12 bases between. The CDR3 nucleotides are TGTGCCAGTAATTATGTCGCAGCTAACTATGGCTACACCTTC. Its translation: CASNYVAANYGYTF.

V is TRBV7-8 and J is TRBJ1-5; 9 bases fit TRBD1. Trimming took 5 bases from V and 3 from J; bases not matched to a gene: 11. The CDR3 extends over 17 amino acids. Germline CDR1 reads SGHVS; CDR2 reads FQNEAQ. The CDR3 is CASSPISGTGLNQPQHF. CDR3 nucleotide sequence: TGTGCCAGCAGCCCCATCTCCGGGACAGGGCTCAATCAGCCCCAGCATTTT.

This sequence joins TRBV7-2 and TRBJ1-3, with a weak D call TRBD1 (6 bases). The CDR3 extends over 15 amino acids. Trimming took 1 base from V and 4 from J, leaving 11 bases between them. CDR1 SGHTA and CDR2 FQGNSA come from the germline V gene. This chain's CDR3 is CASSLGQVGGNTIYF. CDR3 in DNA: TGTGCCAGCAGCTTAGGACAGGTGGGGGGAAACACCATATATTTT.

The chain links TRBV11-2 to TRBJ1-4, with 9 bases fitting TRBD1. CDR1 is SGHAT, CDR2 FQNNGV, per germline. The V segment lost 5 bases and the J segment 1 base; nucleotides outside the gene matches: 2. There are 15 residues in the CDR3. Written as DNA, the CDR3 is TGTGCCAGCAGCCGACAGGGGGGAACTAATGAAAAACTGTTTTTT. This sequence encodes CASSRQGGTNEKLFF.

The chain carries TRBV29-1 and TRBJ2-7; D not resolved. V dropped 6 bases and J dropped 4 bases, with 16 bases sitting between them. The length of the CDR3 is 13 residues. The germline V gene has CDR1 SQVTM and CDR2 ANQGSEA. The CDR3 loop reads CSVVAVNPYEQYF. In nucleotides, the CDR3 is TGCAGCGTCGTGGCTGTCAACCCTTACGAGCAGTACTTC.

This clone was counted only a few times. CDR3: CASSEAGDQPQHF. CDR3 nucleotide sequence: TGTGCCAGCAGTGAAGCAGGGGATCAGCCCCAGCATTTT. This chain joins TRBV6-1 and TRBJ1-5, with D perhaps TRBD1 (5 bases). Germline CDR1 MNHNS, CDR2 SASEGT. The CDR3 is made up of 13 amino acids. V was cut by 0 bases and J by 5 bases, with 5 bases left in between.

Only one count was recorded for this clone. CDR3 sequence: CASKDKRSNQPQHF. The CDR3 region has the DNA TGTGCCAGTAAGGACAAAAGGAGCAATCAGCCCCAGCATTTT. The V gene is TRBV19, the J gene TRBJ1-5; D is possibly TRBD1 (5 bases). The CDR3 extends over 14 amino acids. Trimming took 7 bases from V and 1 from J, leaving 11 bases between them. In germline, CDR1 is LNHDA, CDR2 SQIVND (reference sequence).

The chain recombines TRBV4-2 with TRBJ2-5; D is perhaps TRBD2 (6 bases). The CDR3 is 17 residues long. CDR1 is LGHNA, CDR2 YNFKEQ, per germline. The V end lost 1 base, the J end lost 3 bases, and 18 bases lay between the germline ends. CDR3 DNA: TGTGCCAGCAGCCAAGCCGCCGCGACACTAGCCGAAGAGACCCAGTACTTC. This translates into CASSQAAATLAEETQYF.